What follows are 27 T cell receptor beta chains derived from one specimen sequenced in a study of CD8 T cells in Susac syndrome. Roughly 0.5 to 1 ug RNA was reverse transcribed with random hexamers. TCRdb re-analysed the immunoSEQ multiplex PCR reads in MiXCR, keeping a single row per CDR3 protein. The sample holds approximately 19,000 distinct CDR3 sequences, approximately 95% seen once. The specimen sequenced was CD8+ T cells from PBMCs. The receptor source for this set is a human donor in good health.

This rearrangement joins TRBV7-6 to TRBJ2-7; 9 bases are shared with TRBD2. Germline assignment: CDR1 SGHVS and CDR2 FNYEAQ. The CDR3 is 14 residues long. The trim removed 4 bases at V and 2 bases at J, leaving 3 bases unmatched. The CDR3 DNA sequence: TGTGCCAGCAGCTCCCTAGCGGGAACCTACGAGCAGTACTTC. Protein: CASSSLAGTYEQYF.

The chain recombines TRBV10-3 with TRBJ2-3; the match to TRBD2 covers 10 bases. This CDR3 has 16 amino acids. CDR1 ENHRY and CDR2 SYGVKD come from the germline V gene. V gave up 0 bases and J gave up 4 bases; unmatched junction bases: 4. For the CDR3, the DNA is TGTGCCATCAGTGAGTCCGAGCGGGAGGGCCCAGATACGCAGTATTTT. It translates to CAISESEREGPDTQYF.

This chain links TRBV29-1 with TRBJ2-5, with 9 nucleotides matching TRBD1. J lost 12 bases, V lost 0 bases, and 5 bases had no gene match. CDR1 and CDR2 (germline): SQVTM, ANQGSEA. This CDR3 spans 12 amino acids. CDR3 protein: CSVEDETGGEYF. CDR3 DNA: TGCAGCGTTGAAGACGAGACAGGGGGGGAGTACTTC.

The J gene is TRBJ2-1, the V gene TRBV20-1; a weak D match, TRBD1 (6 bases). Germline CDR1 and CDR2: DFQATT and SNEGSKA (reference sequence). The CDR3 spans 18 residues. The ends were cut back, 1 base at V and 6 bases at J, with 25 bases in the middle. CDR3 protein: CSARGSGVDSHIPNEQFF. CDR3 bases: TGCAGTGCTAGAGGGAGTGGTGTGGACAGCCATATCCCCAATGAGCAGTTCTTC.

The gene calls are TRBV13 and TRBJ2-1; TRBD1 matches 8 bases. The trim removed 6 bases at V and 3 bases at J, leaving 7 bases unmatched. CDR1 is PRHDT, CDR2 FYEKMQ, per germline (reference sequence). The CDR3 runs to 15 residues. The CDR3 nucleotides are TGTGCCAGCAGTTCCCCGGGACAGGACTACAATGAGCAGTTCTTC. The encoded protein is CASSSPGQDYNEQFF.

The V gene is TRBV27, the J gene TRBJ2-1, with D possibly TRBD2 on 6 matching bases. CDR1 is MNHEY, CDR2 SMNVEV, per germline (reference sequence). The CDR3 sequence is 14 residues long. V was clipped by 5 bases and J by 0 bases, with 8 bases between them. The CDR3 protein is CASSHGSSYNEQFF. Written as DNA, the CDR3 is TGTGCCAGCAGTCACGGGAGCTCCTACAATGAGCAGTTCTTC.

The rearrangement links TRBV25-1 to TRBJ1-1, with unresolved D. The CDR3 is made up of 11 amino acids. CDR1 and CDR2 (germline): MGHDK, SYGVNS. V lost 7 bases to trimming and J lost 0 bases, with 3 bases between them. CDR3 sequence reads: CASIMNTEAFF. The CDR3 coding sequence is TGTGCCAGCATTATGAACACTGAAGCTTTCTTT.

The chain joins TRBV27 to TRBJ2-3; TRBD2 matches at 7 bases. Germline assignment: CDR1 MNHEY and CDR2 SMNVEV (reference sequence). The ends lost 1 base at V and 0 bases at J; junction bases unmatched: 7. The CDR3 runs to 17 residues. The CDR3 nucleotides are TGTGCCAGCAGTTTATGGGCGACTAGCTCTAGCACAGATACGCAGTATTTT. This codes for CASSLWATSSSTDTQYF.

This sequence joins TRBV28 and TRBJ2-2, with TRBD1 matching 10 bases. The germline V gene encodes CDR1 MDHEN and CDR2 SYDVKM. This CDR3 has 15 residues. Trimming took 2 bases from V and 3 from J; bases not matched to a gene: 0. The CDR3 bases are TGTGCCAGCAGTTTAGGGACAGGGGACACCGGGGAGCTGTTTTTT. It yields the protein CASSLGTGDTGELFF.

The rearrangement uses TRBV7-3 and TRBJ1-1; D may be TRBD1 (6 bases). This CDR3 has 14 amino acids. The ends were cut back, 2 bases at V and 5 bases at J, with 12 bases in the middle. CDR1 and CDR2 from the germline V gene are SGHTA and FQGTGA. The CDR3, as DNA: TGTGCCAGCAGCTTACTGGGGGGCGAGACTGAAGCTTTCTTT. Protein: CASSLLGGETEAFF.

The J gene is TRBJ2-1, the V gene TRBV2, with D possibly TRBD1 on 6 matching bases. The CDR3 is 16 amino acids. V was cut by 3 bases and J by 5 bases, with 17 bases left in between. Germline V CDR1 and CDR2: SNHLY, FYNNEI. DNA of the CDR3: TGTGCCAGCAGTGAGGGGGCCGAGGGGTTAGACAATGAGCAGTTCTTC. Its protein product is CASSEGAEGLDNEQFF.

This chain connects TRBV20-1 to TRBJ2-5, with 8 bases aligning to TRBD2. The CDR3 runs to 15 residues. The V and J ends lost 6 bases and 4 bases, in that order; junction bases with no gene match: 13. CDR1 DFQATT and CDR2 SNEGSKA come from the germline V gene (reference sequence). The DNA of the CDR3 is TGCAGTGCCCAGCAATGGGTCCGGGAGGGAGAGACCCAGTACTTC. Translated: CSAQQWVREGETQYF.

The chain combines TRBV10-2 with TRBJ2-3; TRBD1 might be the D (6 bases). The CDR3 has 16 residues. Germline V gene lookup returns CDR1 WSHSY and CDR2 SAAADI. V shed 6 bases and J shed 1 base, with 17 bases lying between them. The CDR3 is CASRVALGARTDTQYF. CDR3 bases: TGCGCCAGCAGAGTTGCCTTGGGGGCCCGCACAGATACGCAGTATTTT.

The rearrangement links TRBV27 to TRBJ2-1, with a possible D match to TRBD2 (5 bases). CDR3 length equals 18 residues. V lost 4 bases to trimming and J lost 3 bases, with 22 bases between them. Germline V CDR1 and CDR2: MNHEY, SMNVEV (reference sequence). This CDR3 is CASSSYPRPPRGYNEQFF. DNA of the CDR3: TGTGCCAGCAGTTCCTATCCTCGGCCCCCCCGGGGCTACAATGAGCAGTTCTTC.

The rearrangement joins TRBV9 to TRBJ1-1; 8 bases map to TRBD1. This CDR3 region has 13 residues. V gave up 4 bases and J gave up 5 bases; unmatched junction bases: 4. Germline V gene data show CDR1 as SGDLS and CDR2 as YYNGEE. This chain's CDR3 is CASSLTGGTEAFF. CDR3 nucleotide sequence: TGTGCCAGCAGCCTAACAGGGGGAACTGAAGCTTTCTTT.

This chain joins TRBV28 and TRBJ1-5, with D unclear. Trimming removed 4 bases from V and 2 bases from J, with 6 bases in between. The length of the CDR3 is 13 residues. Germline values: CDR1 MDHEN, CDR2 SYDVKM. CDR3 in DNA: TGTGCCAGCAGTTCCCGGGGCAATCAGCCCCAGCATTTT. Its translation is CASSSRGNQPQHF.

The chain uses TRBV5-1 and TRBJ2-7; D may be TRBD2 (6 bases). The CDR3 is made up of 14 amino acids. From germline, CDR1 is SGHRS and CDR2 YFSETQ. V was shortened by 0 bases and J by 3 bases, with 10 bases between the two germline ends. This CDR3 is CASSLGLAIYEQYF. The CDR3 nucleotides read TGCGCCAGCAGCTTGGGTCTAGCGATCTACGAGCAGTACTTC.

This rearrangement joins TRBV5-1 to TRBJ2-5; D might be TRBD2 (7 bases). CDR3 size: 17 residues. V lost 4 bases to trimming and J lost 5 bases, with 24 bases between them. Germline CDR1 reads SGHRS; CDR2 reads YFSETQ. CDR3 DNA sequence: TGCGCCAGCAGCCTAGCCCAAGGGGGGAGGGCCTCGGAGACCCAGTACTTC. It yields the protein CASSLAQGGRASETQYF.

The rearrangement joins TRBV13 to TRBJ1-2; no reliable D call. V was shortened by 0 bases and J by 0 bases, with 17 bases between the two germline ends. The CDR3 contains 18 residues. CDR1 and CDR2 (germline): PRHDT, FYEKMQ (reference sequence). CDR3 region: CASSLGLWGAQANYGYTF. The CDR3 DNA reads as TGTGCCAGCAGCTTAGGATTGTGGGGTGCTCAAGCTAACTATGGCTACACCTTC.

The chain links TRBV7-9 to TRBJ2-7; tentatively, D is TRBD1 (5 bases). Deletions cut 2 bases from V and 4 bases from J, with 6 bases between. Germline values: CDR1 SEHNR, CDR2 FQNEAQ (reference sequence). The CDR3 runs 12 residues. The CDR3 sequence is CASSLKGYEQYF. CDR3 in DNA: TGTGCCAGCAGCTTAAAGGGGTACGAGCAGTACTTC.

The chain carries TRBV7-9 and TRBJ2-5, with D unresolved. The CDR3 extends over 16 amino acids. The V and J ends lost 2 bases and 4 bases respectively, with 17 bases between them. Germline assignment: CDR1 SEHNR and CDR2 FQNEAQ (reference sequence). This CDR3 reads CASSLNPLDLVETQYF. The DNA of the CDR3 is TGTGCCAGCAGCTTAAACCCGCTGGACCTGGTAGAGACCCAGTACTTC.

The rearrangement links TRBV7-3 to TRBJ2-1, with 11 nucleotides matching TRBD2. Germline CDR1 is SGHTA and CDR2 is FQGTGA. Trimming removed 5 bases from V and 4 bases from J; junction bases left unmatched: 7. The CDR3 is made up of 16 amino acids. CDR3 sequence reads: CASSPRTSGPYNEQFF. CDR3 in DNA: TGTGCCAGCAGCCCTCGGACTAGCGGGCCATACAATGAGCAGTTCTTC.

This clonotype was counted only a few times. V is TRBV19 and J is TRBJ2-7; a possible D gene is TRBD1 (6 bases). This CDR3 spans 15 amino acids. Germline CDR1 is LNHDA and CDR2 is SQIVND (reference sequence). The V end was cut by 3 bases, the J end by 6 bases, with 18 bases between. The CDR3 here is CASSIGNGQMSEQYF. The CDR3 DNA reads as TGTGCCAGTAGTATTGGGAACGGACAGATGAGCGAGCAGTACTTC.

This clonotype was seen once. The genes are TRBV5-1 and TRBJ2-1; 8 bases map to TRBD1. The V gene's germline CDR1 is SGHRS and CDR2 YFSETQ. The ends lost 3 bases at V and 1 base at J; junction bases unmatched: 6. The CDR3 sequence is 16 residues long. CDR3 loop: CASSSPGGISYNEQFF. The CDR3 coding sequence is TGCGCCAGCAGCTCCCCAGGGGGCATTTCCTACAATGAGCAGTTCTTC.

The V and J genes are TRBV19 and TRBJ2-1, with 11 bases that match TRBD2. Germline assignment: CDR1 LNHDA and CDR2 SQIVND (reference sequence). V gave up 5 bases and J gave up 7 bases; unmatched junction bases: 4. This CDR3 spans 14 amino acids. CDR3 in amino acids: CASSGGLAANEQFF. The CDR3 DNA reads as TGTGCCAGTAGTGGGGGACTAGCGGCGAATGAGCAGTTCTTC.

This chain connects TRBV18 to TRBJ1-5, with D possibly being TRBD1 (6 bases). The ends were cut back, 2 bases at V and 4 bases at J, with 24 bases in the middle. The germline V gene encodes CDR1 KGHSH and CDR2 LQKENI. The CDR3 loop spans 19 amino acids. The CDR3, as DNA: TGTGCCAGCTCACCATCGAGAGGGGACGCCTTGAGGGGGAATCAGCCCCAGCATTTT. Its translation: CASSPSRGDALRGNQPQHF.

In DNA form, the CDR3 reads TGTGCCTGGAGTGTAAGTAGCCATGAGCAGTTCTTC. It is translated as CAWSVSSHEQFF. The chain recombines TRBV30 with TRBJ2-1; D remains unclear. Trimming cost V 0 bases and J 8 bases, with 8 bases left between them. The CDR3 runs to 12 residues. In germline, CDR1 is GTSNPN, CDR2 SVGIG (reference sequence).